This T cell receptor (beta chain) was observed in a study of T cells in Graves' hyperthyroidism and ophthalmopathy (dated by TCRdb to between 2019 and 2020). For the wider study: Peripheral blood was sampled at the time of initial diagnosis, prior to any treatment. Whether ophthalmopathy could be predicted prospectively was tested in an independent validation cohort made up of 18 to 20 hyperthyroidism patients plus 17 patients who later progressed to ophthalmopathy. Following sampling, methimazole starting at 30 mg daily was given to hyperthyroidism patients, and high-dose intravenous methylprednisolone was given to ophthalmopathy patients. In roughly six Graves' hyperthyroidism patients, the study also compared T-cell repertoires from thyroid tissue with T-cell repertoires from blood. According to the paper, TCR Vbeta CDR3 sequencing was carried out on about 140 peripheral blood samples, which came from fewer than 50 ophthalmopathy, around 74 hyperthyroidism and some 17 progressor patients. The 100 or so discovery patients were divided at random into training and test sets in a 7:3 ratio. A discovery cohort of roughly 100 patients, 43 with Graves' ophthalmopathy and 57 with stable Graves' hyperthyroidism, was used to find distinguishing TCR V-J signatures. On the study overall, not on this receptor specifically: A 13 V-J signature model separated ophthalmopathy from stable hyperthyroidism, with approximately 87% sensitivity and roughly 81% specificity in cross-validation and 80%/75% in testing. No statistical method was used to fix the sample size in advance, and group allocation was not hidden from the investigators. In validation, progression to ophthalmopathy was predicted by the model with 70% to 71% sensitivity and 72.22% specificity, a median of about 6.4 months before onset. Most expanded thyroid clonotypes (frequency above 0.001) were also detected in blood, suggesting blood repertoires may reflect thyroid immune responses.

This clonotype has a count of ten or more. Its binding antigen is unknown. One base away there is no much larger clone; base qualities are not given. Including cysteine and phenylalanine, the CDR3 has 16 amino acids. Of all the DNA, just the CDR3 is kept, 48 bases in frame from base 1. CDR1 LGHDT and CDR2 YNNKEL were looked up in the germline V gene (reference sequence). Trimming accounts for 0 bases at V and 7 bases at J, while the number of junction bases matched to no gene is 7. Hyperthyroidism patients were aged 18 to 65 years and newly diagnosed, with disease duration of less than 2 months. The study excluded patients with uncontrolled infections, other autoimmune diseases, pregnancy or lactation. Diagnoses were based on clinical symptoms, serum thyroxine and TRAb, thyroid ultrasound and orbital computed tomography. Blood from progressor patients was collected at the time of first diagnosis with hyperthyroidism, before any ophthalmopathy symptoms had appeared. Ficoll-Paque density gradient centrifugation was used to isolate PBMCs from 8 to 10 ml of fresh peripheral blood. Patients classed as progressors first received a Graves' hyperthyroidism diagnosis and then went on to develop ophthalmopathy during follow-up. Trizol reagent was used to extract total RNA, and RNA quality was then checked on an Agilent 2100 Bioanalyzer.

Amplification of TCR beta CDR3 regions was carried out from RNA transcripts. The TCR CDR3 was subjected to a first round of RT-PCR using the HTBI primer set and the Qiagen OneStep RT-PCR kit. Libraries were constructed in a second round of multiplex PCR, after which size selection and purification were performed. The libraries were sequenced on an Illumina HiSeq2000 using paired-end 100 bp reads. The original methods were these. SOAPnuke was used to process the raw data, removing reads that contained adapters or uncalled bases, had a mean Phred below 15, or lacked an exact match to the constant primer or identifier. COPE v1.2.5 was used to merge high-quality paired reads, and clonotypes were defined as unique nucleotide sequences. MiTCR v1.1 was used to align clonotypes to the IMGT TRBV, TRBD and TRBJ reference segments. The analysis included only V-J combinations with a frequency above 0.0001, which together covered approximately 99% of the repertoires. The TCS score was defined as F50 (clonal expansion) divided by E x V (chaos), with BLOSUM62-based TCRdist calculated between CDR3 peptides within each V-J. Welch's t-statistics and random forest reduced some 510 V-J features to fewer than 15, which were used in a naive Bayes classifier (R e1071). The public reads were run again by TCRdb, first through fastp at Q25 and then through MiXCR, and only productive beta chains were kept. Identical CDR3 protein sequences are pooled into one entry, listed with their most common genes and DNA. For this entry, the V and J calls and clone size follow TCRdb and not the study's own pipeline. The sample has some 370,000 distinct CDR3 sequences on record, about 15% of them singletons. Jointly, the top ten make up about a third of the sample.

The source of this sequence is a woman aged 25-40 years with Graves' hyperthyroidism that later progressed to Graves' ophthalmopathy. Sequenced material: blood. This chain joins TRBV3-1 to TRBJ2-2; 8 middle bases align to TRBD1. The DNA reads TGTGCCAGCAGCCAAGATATCCAGGGGGCTATCGGGGAGCTGTTTTTT. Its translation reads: CASSQDIQGAIGELFF.